Presented here are 25 T cell receptor beta chains from one specimen sequenced in a study of blood T cell repertoires in COVID-19. Clones were sequenced by immunoSEQ multiplex PCR, and TCRdb holds only the in-frame ones, with some missing. The table has 250,000 to 300,000 clones, roughly 80% seen once. Material: PBMCs or T cells enriched from blood (not recorded which). The receptors derive from a man aged 35-49 years who had been exposed to COVID-19.

This clone was detected once. The CDR3 protein is CASSLRPYEQYF. The CDR3 bases are TGTGCCAGCAGTTTGAGGCCCTACGAGCAGTACTTC. The rearrangement uses TRBV12-3 or TRBV12-4 and TRBJ2-7; D gene ambiguous. V was clipped by 3 bases and J by 2 bases, with 5 bases between them. The CDR3 length is 12 residues.

The rearrangement uses TRBV24-1 and TRBJ1-4; no firm D call. The CDR3 covers 16 residues. V was shortened by 5 bases and J by 4 bases, with 16 bases between the two germline ends. Germline V lookup: CDR1 KGHDR, CDR2 SFDVKD. The DNA of the CDR3 is TGTGCCACCAGTGGCCGCGTATCCGGAGATAATGAAAAACTGTTTTTT. It translates to CATSGRVSGDNEKLFF.

The gene calls are TRBV5-1 and TRBJ1-1; 7 bases map to TRBD1. The CDR3 is 16 amino acids. V was clipped by 4 bases and J by 2 bases; unmatched bases: 11. CDR1 and CDR2 from the germline V gene are SGHRS and YFSETQ. CDR3 bases: TGCGCCAGCAGCCCCTCAAACAGGGGCGCTAACACTGAAGCTTTCTTT. This encodes CASSPSNRGANTEAFF.

The rearrangement links TRBV5-1 to TRBJ1-6, with 9 bases lining up with TRBD1. The CDR3 is made up of 19 amino acids. Germline V gene data show CDR1 as SGHRS and CDR2 as YFSETQ. Losses at the gene ends were 0 bases for V and 0 bases for J; bases not matched to a gene: 7. The CDR3 spells CASSLDRGRGGSYNSPLHF. Here the CDR3 DNA reads TGCGCCAGCAGCTTGGACAGGGGGCGCGGGGGCTCCTATAATTCACCCCTCCACTTT.

The rearrangement uses TRBV12-3 or TRBV12-4 and TRBJ1-2; D may be TRBD1 (5 bases). This CDR3 is built from 12 residues. Trimming shortened V by 5 bases and J by 7 bases, and 11 bases separated the two germline ends. This chain's CDR3 is CASSHTGGGYTF. In DNA form, the CDR3 reads TGTGCCAGCAGTCATACGGGGGGTGGCTACACCTTC.

The rearrangement joins TRBV6-5 to TRBJ2-3; 9 bases map to TRBD2. This CDR3 is built from 15 residues. CDR1 is MNHEY and CDR2 is SVGAGI in the germline V gene. Unmatched junction bases numbered 4, after V lost 5 bases and J lost 1 base. The CDR3 spells CASSQKREGTDTQYF. Here the CDR3 DNA reads TGTGCCAGCAGTCAAAAGCGGGAGGGCACAGATACGCAGTATTTT.

The J gene is TRBJ2-1, the V gene TRBV4-2, with TRBD2 matching 11 bases. The CDR3 spans 16 residues. V was pared by 3 bases and J by 4 bases, with 5 bases of the junction left unmatched. Germline assignment: CDR1 LGHNA and CDR2 YNFKEQ. The CDR3 DNA is TGTGCCAGCAGCCATCCCGGGACTAGCGGTTACAATGAGCAGTTCTTC. This encodes CASSHPGTSGYNEQFF.

DNA of the CDR3: TGTGCCTGGAGTAGAGACAGGGTGAGCTCTGGGGCCAACGTCCTGACTTTC. Its protein is CAWSRDRVSSGANVLTF. V and J are TRBV30 and TRBJ2-6, with 7 bases lining up with TRBD1. Losses at the gene ends were 2 bases for V and 0 bases for J; bases not matched to a gene: 7. Germline CDR1 GTSNPN, CDR2 SVGIG (reference sequence). This CDR3 comprises 17 residues. Full variable domain (rest looked up from reference TRBV30 and TRBJ2-6): SQTIHQWPATLVQPVGSPLSLECTVEGTSNPNLYWYRQAAGRGLQLLFYSVGIGQISSEVPQNLSASRPQDRQFILSSKKLLLSDSGFYLCAWSRDRVSSGANVLTFGAGSRLTVL.

This clone was counted at least ten times. Within the sample, other DNA sequences also encode this same CDR3. CDR3 DNA: TGTGCCAGCAGCCAACAGGGGAACACTGAAGCTTTCTTT. It yields the protein CASSQQGNTEAFF. The chain couples TRBV11-2 to TRBJ1-1; TRBD1 might be the D (6 bases). Trimming removed 5 bases at V and 1 base at J, with 8 bases between. Germline loops: CDR1 SGHAT, CDR2 FQNNGV. CDR3 length: 13 amino acids.

The chain joins TRBV7-2 to TRBJ1-6, with 9 bases fitting TRBD1. CDR3 length: 15 amino acids. V dropped 5 bases and J dropped 10; count of bases not matched to a gene: 9. CDR1 is SGHTA and CDR2 is FQGNSA in the germline V gene. CDR3 sequence reads: CASSQVGTGQSPLHF. The CDR3 nucleotides read TGTGCCAGCAGCCAGGTGGGGACAGGGCAGTCACCCCTCCACTTT.

The rearrangement uses TRBV30 and TRBJ2-4; maybe TRBD1 (5 bases). The V and J ends lost 2 bases and 6 bases respectively, with 8 bases between them. CDR3 length equals 12 residues. Germline V gene lookup returns CDR1 GTSNPN and CDR2 SVGIG (reference sequence). Here the CDR3 reads CAWSIRGNIQYF. DNA of the CDR3: TGTGCCTGGAGTATTAGGGGAAACATTCAGTACTTC. The full variable domain, its missing parts supplied by reference TRBV30 and TRBJ2-4, is SQTIHQWPATLVQPVGSPLSLECTVEGTSNPNLYWYRQAAGRGLQLLFYSVGIGQISSEVPQNLSASRPQDRQFILSSKKLLLSDSGFYLCAWSIRGNIQYFGAGTRLSVL.

The V call is TRBV11-3, the J call TRBJ2-7; a possible D gene is TRBD1 (5 bases). The CDR3 sequence is 12 residues long. Trimming stripped 5 bases from V and 2 bases from J, with 7 bases between. Germline V gene lookup returns CDR1 SGHNT and CDR2 YENEEA. In DNA form, the CDR3 reads TGTGCCAGCAGCCCCAGGGCCTACGAGCAGTACTTC. Its protein product is CASSPRAYEQYF.

The chain couples TRBV3-1 (or the pseudogene TRBV3-2) to TRBJ2-5, with no clear D. This CDR3 has 12 amino acids. The germline V and J ends were trimmed by 0 bases and 6 bases, with 5 bases remaining between them. Per the germline V gene, CDR1 is LGHDT and CDR2 is YNNKEL (reference sequence). In nucleotides, the CDR3 is TGTGCCAGCAGCCAAGATGTAAAGACCCAGTACTTC. This encodes CASSQDVKTQYF.

The chain has TRBV29-1 and TRBJ2-7; D not certain. V was shortened by 7 bases and J by 6 bases, with 16 bases between the two germline ends. CDR3 size: 12 residues. The germline gives CDR1 SQVTM, CDR2 ANQGSEA. CDR3 in DNA: TGCAGCGGAGGCCTGAACATTATCGAGCAGTACTTC. Translating gives CSGGLNIIEQYF.

The V call is TRBV30, the J call TRBJ2-5; the match to TRBD1 covers 8 bases. V was clipped by 7 bases and J by 3 bases; unmatched bases: 7. Per the germline V gene, CDR1 is GTSNPN and CDR2 is SVGIG (reference sequence). This CDR3 contains 13 residues. The CDR3 DNA is TGTGCCTTCAGACAGGGGTGGGAAGAGACCCAGTACTTC. Protein sequence: CAFRQGWEETQYF.

J is TRBJ2-7 and V is TRBV20-1; D is unresolved. The CDR3 is 10 amino acids. The ends were cut back, 5 bases at V and 3 bases at J, with 5 bases in the middle. Per germline, CDR1 DFQATT and CDR2 SNEGSKA (reference sequence). The CDR3 DNA follows: TGCAGTGCTTTCCGCTACGAGCAGTACTTC. Protein: CSAFRYEQYF.

This rearrangement joins TRBV2 to TRBJ2-3; 12 bases are a match to TRBD2. Trimming cost V 4 bases and J 6 bases; bases outside gene matches: 5. This CDR3 comprises 15 residues. Germline CDR1 and CDR2: SNHLY and FYNNEI. The CDR3 region is CASSGLAGGGDTQYF. For the CDR3, the DNA is TGTGCCAGCAGTGGGCTAGCGGGAGGGGGGGATACGCAGTATTTT.

In this sample, this clone turned up once. This chain links TRBV27 with TRBJ1-3; no clear D gene. The CDR3 is 15 amino acids. CDR1 and CDR2 (germline): MNHEY, SMNVEV (reference sequence). The V gene lost 8 bases and the J gene lost 0 bases, with 14 bases spanning the gap. The CDR3 nucleotides are TGTGCCAGCCAGCGTCAGAAAAACTCTGGAAACACCATATATTTT. Protein: CASQRQKNSGNTIYF.

The chain combines TRBV5-6 with TRBJ2-1, with D perhaps TRBD1 (6 bases). The V end lost 0 bases, the J end lost 8 bases, and 9 bases lay between the germline ends. The length of the CDR3 is 13 residues. The germline V gene encodes CDR1 SGHDT and CDR2 YYEEEE. CDR3 in amino acids: CASSLAGQYEQFF. The DNA for the CDR3 is TGTGCCAGCAGCTTGGCCGGACAGTATGAGCAGTTCTTC.

The J gene is TRBJ2-1, the V gene TRBV7-9, with 10 bases that match TRBD2. From germline, CDR1 is SEHNR and CDR2 FQNEAQ (reference sequence). The CDR3 consists of 16 residues. With V trimmed by 5 bases and J by 8 bases, 12 bases remained unmatched. The CDR3 region is CASSPKAGGPSDEQFF. Written as DNA, the CDR3 is TGTGCCAGCAGCCCAAAAGCGGGAGGGCCGAGTGATGAGCAGTTCTTC.

The genes are TRBV10-1 and TRBJ2-2; no clear D gene. CDR3 length: 15 amino acids. Between the trimmed V and J ends, which lost 4 bases and 1 base, there was a span of 10 bases. Germline-derived CDR1 and CDR2 are WNHNN and SYGVQD (reference sequence). The CDR3 spells CASSVSTGNTGELFF. The DNA of the CDR3 is TGCGCCAGCAGTGTATCAACCGGGAACACCGGGGAGCTGTTTTTT.

V is TRBV7-3 and J is TRBJ2-1; D remains ambiguous. Germline assignment: CDR1 SGHTA and CDR2 FQGTGA. The CDR3 sequence is 16 residues long. Trimming took off 5 bases at V and 6 bases at J, with 20 bases between the two ends. The CDR3 is CASSPDPGSRTNEQFF. The CDR3 nucleotides read TGTGCCAGCAGCCCCGACCCGGGTTCTCGTACCAATGAGCAGTTCTTC. Together with reference TRBV7-3 and TRBJ2-1, the CDR3 gives the full variable domain: GAGVSQTPSNKVTEKGKYVELRCDPISGHTALYWYRQSLGQGPEFLIYFQGTGAADDSGLPNDRFFAVRPEGSVSTLKIQRTERGDSAVYLCASSPDPGSRTNEQFFGPGTRLTVL.

The chain has TRBV11-2 and TRBJ2-2; the match to TRBD1 covers 7 bases. With 8 bases clipped from V and 7 bases from J, the junction kept 7 bases outside the gene matches. In germline, CDR1 is SGHAT, CDR2 FQNNGV. This CDR3 region has 13 residues. The CDR3 is CASHRGDIGELFF. DNA for the CDR3: TGTGCCAGCCACAGGGGAGATATCGGGGAGCTGTTTTTT.

This clone is a singleton in its sample. The chain is built from TRBV2 and TRBJ2-1, with D possibly TRBD1 on 5 matching bases. The V end was cut by 10 bases, the J end by 0 bases, with 22 bases between. CDR1 and CDR2 (germline): SNHLY, FYNNEI. The CDR3 is 17 residues long. This CDR3 is CAISGQGYLGSYNEQFF. The CDR3 DNA is TGTGCCATCTCCGGGCAGGGTTATTTGGGCTCCTACAATGAGCAGTTCTTC. Full variable domain (remainder filled in from reference TRBV2 and TRBJ2-1): EPEVTQTPSHQVTQMGQEVILRCVPISNHLYFYWYRQILGQKVEFLVSFYNNEISEKSEIFDDQFSVERPDGSNFTLKIRSTKLEDSAMYFCAISGQGYLGSYNEQFFGPGTRLTVL.

V usage is TRBV25-1 and J usage is TRBJ2-2, with TRBD1 matching 11 bases. Germline lookup yields CDR1 MGHDK and CDR2 SYGVNS. The CDR3 extends over 15 amino acids. The V gene end was trimmed by 6 bases and the J gene end by 6 bases; junction bases not matched to a gene: 6. CDR3 bases: TGTGCCAGCAGGGGTTGGGGACAGGGGGCCGGGGAGCTGTTTTTT. This sequence encodes CASRGWGQGAGELFF.